The 22 T cell receptor beta chains below come from one sample, sequenced in a study of cytomegalovirus exposure and HLA in healthy donors. With 60 Vbeta and 13 Jbeta primers, the PCR was carried out. The assay was immunoSEQ multiplex PCR, and TCRdb's table has in-frame clones only and misses some. The table records some 170,000 clones, 82% of them present only once. What was sequenced was PBMCs. These receptors all come from a girl aged 10 to 17 in good health and CMV-seropositive.

The chain combines TRBV4-1 with TRBJ1-2; D uncertain. The V end was cut by 4 bases, the J end by 4 bases, with 19 bases between. The CDR3 consists of 16 residues. Germline values: CDR1 MGHRA, CDR2 YSYEKL. CDR3 loop: CASSRMLGRAIYGYTF. The DNA of the CDR3 is TGCGCCAGCAGCCGAATGTTAGGAAGAGCGATCTATGGCTACACCTTC.

The chain carries TRBV30 and TRBJ1-2, with TRBD1 identical over 8 bases. Germline CDR1 is GTSNPN and CDR2 is SVGIG (reference sequence). The junction had 9 bases not matched to a gene; V was cut back by 2 bases and J by 4 bases. This CDR3 has 15 residues. Here the CDR3 DNA reads TGTGCCTGGAGTCACGGACAGGGAAACATCTATGGCTACACCTTC. This gives the protein CAWSHGQGNIYGYTF.

J is TRBJ2-7 and V is TRBV4-1, with D uncertain. CDR3 length equals 13 residues. The germline gives CDR1 MGHRA, CDR2 YSYEKL. Trimming removed 0 bases from V and 3 bases from J, with 6 bases in between. The CDR3 nucleotides are TGCGCCAGCAGCCAAGATGGCAGCTACGAGCAGTACTTC. Its protein product is CASSQDGSYEQYF.

This clone has only a few counts. The chain recombines TRBV6-5 with TRBJ1-2; 7 nucleotides line up with TRBD1. Per the germline V gene, CDR1 is MNHEY and CDR2 is SVGAGI. The CDR3 is 14 amino acids. With 6 bases clipped from V and 3 bases from J, the junction kept 7 bases outside the gene matches. CDR3 amino acids: CASSQVTGDYGYTF. The CDR3 region has the DNA TGTGCCAGCAGCCAAGTTACAGGGGACTATGGCTACACCTTC.

J is TRBJ2-3 and V is TRBV29-1, with D possibly TRBD2 on 6 matching bases. V was cut by 6 bases and J by 5 bases, with 18 bases left in between. The CDR3 runs to 14 residues. The V gene's germline CDR1 is SQVTM and CDR2 ANQGSEA. The DNA of the CDR3 is TGCAGCGTGGAGGGAGTAGCCCCCAAAGATACGCAGTATTTT. Protein: CSVEGVAPKDTQYF.

In nucleotides, the CDR3 is TGCGCCAGCAGTTTGAACTCCCATGGCTACACCTTC. This encodes CASSLNSHGYTF. The chain employs TRBV5-1 and TRBJ1-2, with no clear D. Trimming pared 5 bases from V and 6 bases from J, leaving 11 bases between. The germline gives CDR1 SGHRS, CDR2 YFSETQ. This CDR3 spans 12 amino acids. Full variable domain (rest looked up from reference TRBV5-1 and TRBJ1-2): KAGVTQTPRYLIKTRGQQVTLSCSPISGHRSVSWYQQTPGQGLQFLFEYFSETQRNKGNFPGRFSGRQFSNSRSEMNVSTLELGDSALYLCASSLNSHGYTFGSGTRLTVV.

This clone was observed a handful of times. The rearrangement uses TRBV30 and TRBJ1-5; TRBD1 agrees at 7 bases. Germline V gives CDR1 GTSNPN, CDR2 SVGIG (reference sequence). This CDR3 has 14 amino acids. The V gene end was trimmed by 3 bases and the J gene end by 5 bases; junction bases not matched to a gene: 7. The CDR3 sequence is CAWSKGALDQPQHF. In DNA form, the CDR3 reads TGTGCCTGGAGCAAGGGGGCGCTGGATCAGCCCCAGCATTTT.

The count of this clone is one. The rearrangement joins TRBV5-1 to TRBJ2-7, with 10 bases identical to TRBD2. Germline V CDR1 and CDR2: SGHRS, YFSETQ. V lost 2 bases and J lost 0; bases outside the gene matches: 2. The CDR3 totals 15 residues. The CDR3 here is CASSLLAGNSYEQYF. The CDR3 coding sequence is TGCGCCAGCAGCTTACTAGCGGGGAACTCCTACGAGCAGTACTTC.

The rearrangement links TRBV5-1 to TRBJ2-1; D possibly corresponds to TRBD2 (6 bases). CDR1 SGHRS and CDR2 YFSETQ come from the germline V gene. This CDR3 region has 16 residues. Trimming shortened V by 0 bases and J by 8 bases, and 18 bases separated the two germline ends. For the CDR3, the DNA is TGCGCCAGCAGCTTGGCCTTGACTCAAGGCGGGGATGAGCAGTTCTTC. Protein product: CASSLALTQGGDEQFF.

J is TRBJ1-1 and V is TRBV27; no reliable D call. V gave up 3 bases and J gave up 2 bases, with 7 bases separating them. Germline V lookup: CDR1 MNHEY, CDR2 SMNVEV (reference sequence). CDR3 length: 13 residues. The CDR3 protein is CASSFRRNTEAFF. The CDR3, as DNA: TGTGCCAGCAGTTTCCGGAGAAACACTGAAGCTTTCTTT.

The chain combines TRBV7-2 with TRBJ1-5, with 11 bases lining up with TRBD1. Unmatched junction bases numbered 2, after V lost 6 bases and J lost 1 base. Germline CDR1 is SGHTA and CDR2 is FQGNSA. CDR3 size: 15 residues. CDR3: CASSWDRGSNQPQHF. The CDR3 nucleotides read TGTGCCAGCAGTTGGGACAGGGGGAGCAATCAGCCCCAGCATTTT.

The V and J genes are TRBV6-1 and TRBJ1-3; no firm D call. CDR3 length: 14 residues. Germline lookup yields CDR1 MNHNS and CDR2 SASEGT. V gave up 2 bases and J gave up 5 bases, with 10 bases separating them. CDR3 protein: CASSELQLRNTIYF. The CDR3 bases are TGTGCCAGCAGTGAATTACAGTTGAGAAACACCATATATTTT.

This chain connects TRBV28 to TRBJ2-3, with D tentatively TRBD1 (6 bases). Germline assignment: CDR1 MDHEN and CDR2 SYDVKM. V dropped 0 bases and J dropped 4 bases, with 14 bases sitting between them. The CDR3 extends over 16 amino acids. The CDR3 sequence is CASSLWDSAAADTQYF. In nucleotides, the CDR3 is TGTGCCAGCAGTTTATGGGACAGTGCGGCGGCAGATACGCAGTATTTT.

In its sample, this clone was seen once. J is TRBJ2-1 and V is TRBV7-3; 11 bases align to TRBD2. The CDR3 covers 16 residues. CDR1 and CDR2 from the germline V gene are SGHTA and FQGTGA. The junction had 7 bases not matched to a gene; V was cut back by 1 base and J by 8 bases. CDR3 loop: CASSLMATSGTHEQFF. The CDR3 region has the DNA TGTGCCAGCAGCTTAATGGCGACTAGCGGGACACATGAGCAGTTCTTC.

CDR3 sequence: CASSEGLTTPEQFF. As DNA, the CDR3 is TGCGCCAGCTCCGAGGGATTAACCACCCCAGAGCAGTTCTTC. The J gene is TRBJ2-1, the V gene TRBV4-3; the D gene is possibly TRBD2 (5 bases). CDR1 and CDR2 (germline): LGHNA, YSLEER. This CDR3 has 14 residues. V was pared by 8 bases and J by 10 bases, with 21 bases between.

The chain employs TRBV4-1 and TRBJ2-7; TRBD1 matches at 10 bases. Germline loops: CDR1 MGHRA, CDR2 YSYEKL. This CDR3 is 16 amino acids long. V was pared by 2 bases and J by 0 bases, with 4 bases of the junction left unmatched. CDR3 region: CASSQTGTGVSYEQYF. The CDR3 region has the DNA TGCGCCAGCAGCCAAACCGGGACAGGGGTCTCCTACGAGCAGTACTTC.

The chain is built from TRBV28 and TRBJ1-1; D is unresolved. CDR3 length: 15 residues. The germline gives CDR1 MDHEN, CDR2 SYDVKM. The germline V and J ends were trimmed by 4 bases and 5 bases, with 17 bases remaining between them. Here the CDR3 DNA reads TGTGCCAGCAGTTCCCCAGGAGGCGAAGGAACTGAAGCTTTCTTT. The encoded protein is CASSSPGGEGTEAFF.

J is TRBJ2-3 and V is TRBV6-5; possibly TRBD1 for D (5 bases). CDR1 MNHEY and CDR2 SVGAGI come from the germline V gene. V dropped 6 bases and J dropped 7 bases, with 20 bases sitting between them. CDR3 length: 15 residues. The CDR3 DNA sequence: TGTGCCAGCAGCCGGAGTAGTCAGGACAAAAATACGCAGTATTTT. Translation gives CASSRSSQDKNTQYF.

V and J are TRBV7-6 and TRBJ2-7, with TRBD1 as a possible D gene (6 bases). The germline gives CDR1 SGHVS, CDR2 FNYEAQ. The ends were cut back, 5 bases at V and 2 bases at J, with 19 bases in the middle. The CDR3 contains 16 residues. CDR3 nucleotide sequence: TGTGCCAGCAGCCCCCTCGGGGCCAGGGGACCCTACGAGCAGTACTTC. It codes for CASSPLGARGPYEQYF.

V and J are TRBV6-1 and TRBJ1-6; the match to TRBD1 covers 7 bases. With V trimmed by 4 bases and J by 13 bases, 16 bases remained unmatched. The CDR3 runs to 16 residues. Germline lookup yields CDR1 MNHNS and CDR2 SASEGT. In nucleotides, the CDR3 is TGTGCCAGCAGTGGTACCGCTGGACAGGCCGAGGGGCCCCTCCACTTT. It yields the protein CASSGTAGQAEGPLHF.

This chain links TRBV4-1 with TRBJ2-5, with 9 positions matching TRBD1. V was clipped by 5 bases and J by 4 bases; unmatched bases: 14. This CDR3 comprises 17 residues. CDR1 and CDR2 (germline): MGHRA, YSYEKL. DNA for the CDR3: TGCGCCAGCAGCACCCGTTTACGACAGGGGGTAACAGAGACCCAGTACTTC. This translates into CASSTRLRQGVTETQYF.

The chain couples TRBV5-8 to TRBJ2-1, with 8 bases fitting TRBD2. Germline trimming cut 0 bases from V and 2 bases from J; bases unmatched to any gene: 1. Germline lookup yields CDR1 SGHTS and CDR2 YDEGEE. This CDR3 region has 15 residues. CDR3 sequence: CASSLELAAYNEQFF. CDR3 bases: TGTGCCAGCAGCTTGGAACTAGCGGCCTACAATGAGCAGTTCTTC.